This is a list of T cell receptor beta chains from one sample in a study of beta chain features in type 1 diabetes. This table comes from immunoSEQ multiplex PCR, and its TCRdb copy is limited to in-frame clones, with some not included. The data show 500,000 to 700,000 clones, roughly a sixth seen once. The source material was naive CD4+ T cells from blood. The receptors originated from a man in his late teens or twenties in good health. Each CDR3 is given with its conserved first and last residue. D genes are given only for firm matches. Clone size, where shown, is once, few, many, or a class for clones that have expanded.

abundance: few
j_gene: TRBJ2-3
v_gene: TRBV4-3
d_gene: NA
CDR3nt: TGCGCCAGCAGCCAAGAGGCGTACCGCACAGATACGCAGTATTTT
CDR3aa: CASSQEAYRTDTQYF

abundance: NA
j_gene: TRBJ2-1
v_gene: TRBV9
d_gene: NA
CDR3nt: TGTGCCAGCAGCGTAGAGTTAGCGGCATACAATGAGCAGTTCTTC
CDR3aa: CASSVELAAYNEQFF

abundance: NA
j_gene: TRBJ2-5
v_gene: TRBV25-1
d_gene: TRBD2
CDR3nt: TGTGCCAGCAGTGCATTTGGGGGGGGAGAGACCCAGTACTTC
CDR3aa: CASSAFGGGETQYF

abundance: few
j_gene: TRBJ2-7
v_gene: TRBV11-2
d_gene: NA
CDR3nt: TGTGCCAGCAGCCGGTCCTGGGAGCAGTACTTC
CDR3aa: CASSRSWEQYF

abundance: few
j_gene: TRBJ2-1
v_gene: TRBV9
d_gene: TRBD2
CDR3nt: TGTGCCAGCAGCGTAGCTCCTAGCGGACCCACCCAGTTCTTC
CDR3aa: CASSVAPSGPTQFF

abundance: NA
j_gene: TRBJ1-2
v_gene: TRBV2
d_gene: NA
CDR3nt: TGTGCCAGCACCCTTGACGGGGGTGGAAACTATGGCTACACCTTC
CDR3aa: CASTLDGGGNYGYTF

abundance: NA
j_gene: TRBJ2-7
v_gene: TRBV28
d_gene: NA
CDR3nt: TGTGCCAGCAGAGACATTTTGCAGTACTTC
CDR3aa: CASRDILQYF

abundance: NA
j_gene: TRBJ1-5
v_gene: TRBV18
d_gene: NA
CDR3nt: TGTGCCAGCTCCCCGATCTGGGGGCCTAAACAGCCCCAGCATTTT
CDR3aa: CASSPIWGPKQPQHF

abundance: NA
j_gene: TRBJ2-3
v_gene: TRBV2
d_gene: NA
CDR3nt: TGTGCCAGCAGTAGACTAGACAGTTTCACAGATACGCAGTATTTT
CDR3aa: CASSRLDSFTDTQYF

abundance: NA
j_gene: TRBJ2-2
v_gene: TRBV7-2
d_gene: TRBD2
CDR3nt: TGTGCCAGCAGACCACTAGCGGGGGACACCGGGGAGCTGTTTTTT
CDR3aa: CASRPLAGDTGELFF

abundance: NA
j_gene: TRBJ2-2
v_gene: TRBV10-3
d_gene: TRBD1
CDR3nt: TGTGCCGCATTAGGGACAGAGGGCACCGGGGAGCTGTTTTTT
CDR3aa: CAALGTEGTGELFF